The following is a T cell receptor beta chain sequence with its context. The junction shows a germline mismatch at one end, possibly a read error. For TCR profiling, total RNA from no fewer than 10,000 sorted tetramer+ CD8 T cells was reverse transcribed into cDNA. CDR3 regions were amplified by PCR with primers annealing to V and J regions, adding unique molecular identifiers to track templates. Profiling of the TCRalpha and TCRbeta chains was done on the immunoSEQ platform, including the sequencing and error-correction standards of that platform. The authors processed their data as follows. Clonal copy numbers were corrected for sequencing and PCR errors, and CDR3s were defined per IMGT conventions. Analysis was restricted to productive rearrangements and performed with immunoSEQ Analyzer versions 2.0 and 3.0, while gene-pairing frequencies underwent further processing in Microsoft Excel. Circos plots were used to visualize V-J pairings, and MEME together with a custom motifSearch program was used to find CDR3 motifs. The probability of generation of TCR sequences was calculated using the OLGA algorithm. Clonotypes seen at both visits were designated persistent, clonotypes seen only acutely were designated nonpersistent, and clonotypes seen only at convalescence were designated de novo. Any amino acid clonotype used by more than one donor was defined as a public TCR. TCRdb re-hosts the immuneACCESS table, in-frame sequences only. Its copies lack some clones; in the studies checked, an unresolved V gene accounts for under half of them, and the cause for the rest is not known. The V and J calls and clone size were taken over from that table, and D and trimming were inferred from the DNA. Recorded for this sample are more than 750 clones; approximately 30% of them occurred a single time. The top ten clones comprise around 60% of the sample.

The intended sense of this specimen's time point label: convalescence about 6 months (5-8 months) after acute presentation (visit 7). Over the course of primary infection, this study followed CD8 T cell responses against two immunodominant EBV epitopes, BRLF1 109 (YVL-BR) and BMLF1 280 (GLC-BM). A positive serum heterophile antibody test together with EBV viral capsid antigen-specific IgM pointed to primary EBV infection. As a first step, magnetic positive selection (MACS) was used to enrich total CD8 T cells from the PBMCs. Live CD3+ CD8+ tetramer+ cells were sorted on a FACSAria III to over 85% purity. Cells were sorted with a PE-conjugated tetramer loaded with the BRLF1 109-117 peptide. Directly ex vivo after tetramer sorting, the TCR repertoires of EBV epitope-specific CD8 T cells were deep-sequenced at acute infection and at convalescence. The donors were a few individuals between 18 and 29 years old who had clinical acute infectious mononucleosis along with laboratory evidence of primary EBV infection. Heparinized peripheral blood was drawn at clinical presentation with mononucleosis symptoms and again about 6 months later. Ficoll-Paque density gradient centrifugation was used to isolate PBMCs.

This record belongs to a study of blood T cell repertoires in acute mononucleosis (TCRdb year 2020). Broadly, across the study: Convalescent samples were collected 5 to 8 months after the acute presentation, representing the memory response. The mean blood EBV load was around 4 log10 genome copies per million B cells in acute infection and 2.5 to 3 at convalescence.

Including the terminal cysteine and phenylalanine, the CDR3 comprises 15 residues. The only DNA kept is the CDR3, 45 bases in frame from the first base. According to the germline V gene (reference sequence), CDR1 reads LNHNV and CDR2 reads YYDKDF. General findings and caveats noted by the study authors: Because only a fraction of each donor's blood was analyzed, sampling error might partly account for the low clonotype overlap between the acute and convalescent samples. Persistence into convalescence was observed for only around 9% of unique acute clonotypes, yet most of the response was made up by these persisting clonotypes, and the remaining acute clonotypes were seemingly replaced by new diverse de novo clonotypes. With only a few donors in the cohort, group averages were based on very few individuals. For BRLF1 (YVL-BR), a dominant role in TCR repertoire selection was played by TCRalpha CDR3 motifs, whereas only a minimal role was played by TCRbeta.

The V gene is TRBV15 and the J gene is TRBJ2-5; a stretch of 7 junction bases matches TRBD2. Sequencing used EBV YVL epitope tetramer+ CD8+ T cells sorted from PBMCs, obtained during convalescence from infectious mononucleosis. Explained via the paper, the cell subset or site label denotes: CD8 T cells binding a tetramer with EBV BRLF1 109-117 peptide (YVL-BR). The receptor was derived from a young man with infectious mononucleosis caused by EBV. The CDR3 region: CATSRGQGSGETPYF. The base sequence is TGTGCCACCAGCAGAGGTCAGGGAAGCGGGGAGACCCCGTACTTC.